The TCR beta chain under discussion was sequenced for a study of siplizumab effects on memory and regulatory T cells. Generated by immunoSEQ multiplex PCR, the TCRdb table keeps only in-frame clones and is missing some. Altogether about 64,000 clones are present, around 96% being singletons, with the ten largest covering approximately 0.1%. V gave up 0 bases and J gave up 2 bases, with 11 bases separating them. From germline, CDR1 is SGHDN and CDR2 FVKESK. The CDR3 runs to 16 residues. Sequencing was performed on naive CD8+ T cells sorted from blood. J is TRBJ2-1 and V is TRBV14; D is unresolved. The sequence derives from a human donor in good health. CDR3 DNA sequence: TGTGCCAGCAGCCAAGATAAAGCCTCAGCCTACAATGAGCAGTTCTTC. Its protein product is CASSQDKASAYNEQFF. The variable domain in full, with the rest retrieved from reference TRBV14 and TRBJ2-1, is EAGVTQFPSHSVIEKGQTVTLRCDPISGHDNLYWYRRVMGKEIKFLLHFVKESKQDESGMPNNRFLAERTGGTYSTLKVQPAELEDSGVYFCASSQDKASAYNEQFFGPGTRLTVL.